Following are 3 T cell receptor beta chains from one sample sequenced in a study of regulatory T cells in long-lasting Graves disease. Library construction for TCR beta used iRepertoire HTBI primers and Arm-PCR of CDR3 regions. TCRdb redid the calling of the multiplex PCR reads with MiXCR, one entry per CDR3 protein. This table holds about 320,000 distinct CDR3 sequences, about 20% found once. As to time point: newly diagnosed GD, antithyroid drugs for less than 3 months. Following extraction of RNA from PBMCs, that RNA was used to make the TCR library. The sequencing here drew on peripheral blood mononuclear cells (PBMCs), taken at new diagnosis, from a patient treated with antithyroid drugs. The source is a female donor with Graves disease.

The sample holds many counts of this clonotype. The chain employs TRBV18 and TRBJ2-7; D might be TRBD1 (6 bases). Deletions cut 2 bases from V and 1 base from J, with 21 bases between. This CDR3 contains 18 residues. CDR1 is KGHSH, CDR2 LQKENI, per germline. The CDR3 nucleotides read TGTGCCAGCTCACCAATAGCAGGGGCCGAAACCGAATCCTACGAGCAGTACTTC. As protein: CASSPIAGAETESYEQYF.

This clonotype was recorded at least ten times. The germline gene is not matched at one end of the junction; a read error may be the cause. The V and J genes are TRBV5-1 and TRBJ1-2; D possibly corresponds to TRBD1 (6 bases). CDR1 is SGHRS and CDR2 is YFSETQ in the germline V gene. The CDR3 runs 17 residues. The CDR3 DNA reads TGTGCCAGCAGCTTTGCGACCGGACAGTCAGCTAACTATGGCTACACCTTC. Translating gives CASSFATGQSANYGYTF.

In this sample, this clonotype turned up many times. The chain has TRBV19 and TRBJ2-7; TRBD2 matches 7 bases. V lost 5 bases, J lost 5 bases, and 3 bases stayed unmatched. Germline assignment: CDR1 LNHDA and CDR2 SQIVND (reference sequence). The CDR3 is 12 amino acids. The CDR3 here is CASSSGGHEQYF. The CDR3 DNA reads TGTGCCAGTAGTTCGGGGGGACACGAGCAGTACTTC.